This T cell receptor (beta chain) was identified in a study of blood T cells in healthy people across ages. Study overall: There was about one barcoded beta molecule captured by template switching per two T cells. Study-wide points: Significant beta diversity loss was already apparent by age approximately 37, declining roughly linearly.

The sample holds a few counts of this clonotype. No antigen is known for it. This CDR3 comprises 14 residues. Germline V gene lookup returns CDR1 MDHEN and CDR2 SYDVKM. Deletions cut 2 bases from V and 0 bases from J, with 8 bases between. It was with a sample-barcoded 5' primer and a J-beta primer mix that a second PCR of about 7 to 12 cycles was run. A template-switch adaptor with 12 random nucleotides tagged each cDNA molecule. CDR3-containing paired-end reads numbering at least 2.5 million came from each sample. TCRdb recomputed calls from the 5' RACE reads with MiXCR, one row per CDR3 protein. The sample has hundreds of thousands of distinct CDR3 sequences; 25% to 30% are singletons.

This receptor was identified in a woman aged 65 to 85 in good health. This chain joins TRBV28 and TRBJ2-7, with D unresolved. Sequenced input: blood. In nucleotides, the CDR3 is TGTGCCAGCAGTTTAATGCCAGGCTCCTACGAGCAGTACTTC. As protein: CASSLMPGSYEQYF.